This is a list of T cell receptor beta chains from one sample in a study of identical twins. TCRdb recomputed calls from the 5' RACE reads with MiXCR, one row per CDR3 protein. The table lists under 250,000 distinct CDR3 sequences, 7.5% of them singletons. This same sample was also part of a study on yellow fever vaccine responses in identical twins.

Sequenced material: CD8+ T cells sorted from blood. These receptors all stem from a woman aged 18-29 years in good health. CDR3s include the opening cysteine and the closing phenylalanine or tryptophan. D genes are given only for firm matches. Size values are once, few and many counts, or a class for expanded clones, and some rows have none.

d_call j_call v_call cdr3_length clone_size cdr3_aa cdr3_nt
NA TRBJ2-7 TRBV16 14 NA CASSQSRVGYEQYF TGTGCCAGCAGCCAATCACGGGTGGGCTACGAGCAGTACTTC
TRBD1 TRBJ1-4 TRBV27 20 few CASSWVNPRIRGLANEKLFF TGTGCCAGCAGTTGGGTTAATCCCCGAATAAGGGGGCTCGCTAATGAAAAACTGTTTTTT
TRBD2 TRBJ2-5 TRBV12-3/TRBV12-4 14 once CASQARGERGTQYF TGTGCCAGCCAAGCGCGGGGGGAACGGGGGACCCAGTACTTC
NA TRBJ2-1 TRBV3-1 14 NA CASSQPGLNNEQFF TGTGCCAGCAGCCAACCTGGACTCAACAATGAGCAGTTCTTC
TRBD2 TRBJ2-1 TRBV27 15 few CASSPGTSDWDEQFF TGTGCCAGCAGTCCCGGGACTAGCGACTGGGATGAGCAGTTCTTC
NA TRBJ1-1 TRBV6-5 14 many CASSYGDMNTEAFF TGTGCCAGCAGTTATGGGGACATGAACACTGAAGCTTTCTTT
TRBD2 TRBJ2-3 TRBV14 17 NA CASSQETSLTFTDTQYF TGTGCCAGCAGCCAAGAGACTAGCCTGACTTTCACAGATACGCAGTATTTT
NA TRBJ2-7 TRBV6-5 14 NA CASSYSGSSYEQYF TGTGCCAGCAGTTACTCGGGGAGCTCCTACGAGCAGTACTTC
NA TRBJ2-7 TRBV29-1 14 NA CSVDFPGDGYEQYF TGCAGCGTTGATTTCCCAGGAGATGGCTACGAGCAGTACTTC
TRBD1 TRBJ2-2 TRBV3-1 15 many CASSQGQGVTGELFF TGTGCCAGCAGCCAGGGACAGGGAGTCACCGGGGAGCTGTTTTTT
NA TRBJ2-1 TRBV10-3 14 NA CATLASSELRGQFF TGTGCCACCCTCGCCTCTAGCGAGCTACGGGGGCAGTTCTTC
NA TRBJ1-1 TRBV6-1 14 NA CASGPKDENTEAFF TGTGCCAGCGGACCTAAGGATGAGAACACTGAAGCTTTCTTT
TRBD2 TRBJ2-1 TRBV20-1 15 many CSATVQRDSYNEQFF TGCAGTGCTACAGTTCAGCGGGACTCCTACAATGAGCAGTTCTTC
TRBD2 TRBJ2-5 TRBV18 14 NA CASSPFDGRETQYF TGTGCCAGCTCACCTTTTGACGGGAGGGAGACCCAGTACTTC
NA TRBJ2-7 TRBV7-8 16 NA CASSPAGIRSSYEQYF TGTGCCAGCAGCCCAGCGGGCATCCGAAGCTCCTACGAGCAGTACTTC
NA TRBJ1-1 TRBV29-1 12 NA CSVVAPNTEAFF TGCAGCGTTGTTGCCCCGAACACTGAAGCTTTCTTT
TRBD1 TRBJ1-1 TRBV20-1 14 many CSARVNRGPGEAFF TGCAGTGCTAGAGTTAACAGGGGGCCTGGTGAAGCTTTCTTT
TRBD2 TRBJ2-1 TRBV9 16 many CASSIFSGRATDEQFF TGTGCCAGCAGCATTTTTAGCGGGAGGGCCACTGATGAGCAGTTCTTC
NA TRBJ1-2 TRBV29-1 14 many CSVEDGTVNYGYTF TGCAGCGTTGAAGACGGGACGGTCAACTATGGCTACACCTTC
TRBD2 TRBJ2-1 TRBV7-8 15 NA CASSRRLAVGNEQFF TGTGCCAGCAGCCGTCGACTAGCGGTAGGGAATGAGCAGTTCTTC
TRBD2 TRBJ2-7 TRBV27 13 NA CASSLREGREQYF TGTGCCAGCAGTTTGCGGGAGGGCCGGGAGCAGTACTTC
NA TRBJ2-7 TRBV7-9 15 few CASSMTDPKHYEQYF TGTGCCAGCAGCATGACCGACCCCAAACACTACGAGCAGTACTTC
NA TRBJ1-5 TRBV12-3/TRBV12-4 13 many CASTPEGRKPQHF TGTGCCAGCACCCCGGAGGGGAGAAAGCCCCAGCATTTT
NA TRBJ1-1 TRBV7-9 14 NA CASSFSFGNTEAFF TGTGCCAGCAGCTTTAGTTTCGGGAACACTGAAGCTTTCTTT
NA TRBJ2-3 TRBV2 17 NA CASSGTLIRGGTDTQYF TGTGCCAGCAGCGGGACTCTGATTCGAGGGGGCACAGATACGCAGTATTTT
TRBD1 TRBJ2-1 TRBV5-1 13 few CASSLTGDGEQFF TGCGCCAGCAGCTTAACAGGGGACGGGGAGCAGTTCTTC
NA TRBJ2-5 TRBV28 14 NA CASSFSGGGETQYF TGTGCCAGCAGTTTTAGTGGTGGAGGGGAGACCCAGTACTTC
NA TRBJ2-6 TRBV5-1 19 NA CASSRLVHNSLSGANVLTF TGCGCCAGCAGCCGTTTGGTGCATAATTCTCTCTCTGGGGCCAACGTCCTGACTTTC
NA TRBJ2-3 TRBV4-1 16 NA CASSQDPGDPTDTQYF TGCGCCAGCAGCCAAGATCCAGGGGATCCCACAGATACGCAGTATTTT
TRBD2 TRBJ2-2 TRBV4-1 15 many CASSLSGAETGELFF TGCGCCAGCAGTCTTAGCGGGGCCGAGACCGGGGAGCTGTTTTTT
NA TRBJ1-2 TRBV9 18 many CASSVRPLVGTSGYGYTF TGTGCCAGCAGCGTACGACCGTTGGTTGGGACGTCCGGCTATGGCTACACCTTC
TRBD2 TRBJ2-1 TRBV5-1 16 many CASSPRNSGGHNEQFF TGCGCCAGCAGCCCCCGTAATAGCGGGGGGCACAATGAGCAGTTCTTC
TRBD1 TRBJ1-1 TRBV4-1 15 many CASSPQGAWDTEAFF TGCGCCAGCAGCCCACAGGGGGCTTGGGACACTGAAGCTTTCTTT
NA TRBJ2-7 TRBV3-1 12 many CASSPQGFEQYF TGTGCCAGCAGCCCACAGGGTTTCGAGCAGTACTTC
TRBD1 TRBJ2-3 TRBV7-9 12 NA CASRFDRDPQYF TGTGCCAGCAGGTTCGACAGGGATCCGCAGTATTTT
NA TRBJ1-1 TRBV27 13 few CASSYAGSTEAFF TGTGCCAGCAGTTATGCGGGAAGCACTGAAGCTTTCTTT
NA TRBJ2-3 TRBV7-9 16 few CASSPPGSGLGLGQYF TGTGCCAGCAGCCCCCCCGGCTCGGGGCTGGGATTGGGGCAGTATTTT
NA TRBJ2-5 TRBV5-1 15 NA CASSFARGDSETQYF TGCGCCAGCAGCTTTGCCAGGGGGGACAGTGAGACCCAGTACTTC
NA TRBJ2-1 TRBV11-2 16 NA CASSLAGWARTSEQFF TGTGCCAGCAGCTTAGCGGGGTGGGCTCGTACGTCTGAGCAGTTCTTC
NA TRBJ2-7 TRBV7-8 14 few CASSWKRASYEQYF TGTGCCAGCAGTTGGAAGCGGGCCAGCTACGAGCAGTACTTC
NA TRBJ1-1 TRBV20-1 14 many CSANERGMGTEAFF TGCAGTGCCAATGAGCGGGGGATGGGCACTGAAGCTTTCTTT
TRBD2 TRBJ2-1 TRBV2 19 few CASSVVQDSRTSGYNEQFF TGTGCCAGCAGTGTGGTTCAGGACTCCCGGACTAGCGGCTACAATGAGCAGTTCTTC
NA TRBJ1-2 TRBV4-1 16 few CASSQQAPDFSYGYTF TGCGCCAGCAGCCAGCAGGCCCCGGACTTCTCCTATGGCTACACCTTC
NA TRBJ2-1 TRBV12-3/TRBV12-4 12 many CASSEAMGEQFF TGTGCCAGCAGCGAAGCCATGGGTGAGCAGTTCTTC
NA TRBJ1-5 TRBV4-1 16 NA CASSRGWEGGGQPQHF TGCGCCAGCAGCCGAGGTTGGGAGGGAGGAGGTCAGCCCCAGCATTTT
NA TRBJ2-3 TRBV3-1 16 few CASSQGFGASTDTQYF TGTGCCAGCAGCCAAGGTTTCGGTGCTAGCACAGATACGCAGTATTTT
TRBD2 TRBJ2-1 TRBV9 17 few CASSARLAGGIYNEQFF TGTGCCAGCAGCGCGCGCTTAGCGGGAGGTATCTACAATGAGCAGTTCTTC
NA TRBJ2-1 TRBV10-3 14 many CAINNRVSDNEQFF TGTGCCATCAACAACAGGGTTTCCGACAATGAGCAGTTCTTC
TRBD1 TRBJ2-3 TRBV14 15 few CASSRGTGGTDTQYF TGTGCCAGCAGTCGCGGGACAGGAGGCACAGATACGCAGTATTTT
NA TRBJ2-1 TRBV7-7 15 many CASSPDRSSYNEQFF TGTGCCAGCAGCCCAGACAGAAGCTCCTACAATGAGCAGTTCTTC
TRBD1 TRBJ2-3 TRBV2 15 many CASSTGQGRTDTQYF TGTGCCAGCAGTACGGGACAGGGGAGGACAGATACGCAGTATTTT
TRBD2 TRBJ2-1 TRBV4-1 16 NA CASSQAGTSDYNEQFF TGCGCCAGCAGCCAAGCTGGGACTAGCGATTACAATGAGCAGTTCTTC
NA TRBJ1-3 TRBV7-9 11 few CASSSENTIYF TGTGCCAGCAGCTCAGAAAACACCATATATTTT